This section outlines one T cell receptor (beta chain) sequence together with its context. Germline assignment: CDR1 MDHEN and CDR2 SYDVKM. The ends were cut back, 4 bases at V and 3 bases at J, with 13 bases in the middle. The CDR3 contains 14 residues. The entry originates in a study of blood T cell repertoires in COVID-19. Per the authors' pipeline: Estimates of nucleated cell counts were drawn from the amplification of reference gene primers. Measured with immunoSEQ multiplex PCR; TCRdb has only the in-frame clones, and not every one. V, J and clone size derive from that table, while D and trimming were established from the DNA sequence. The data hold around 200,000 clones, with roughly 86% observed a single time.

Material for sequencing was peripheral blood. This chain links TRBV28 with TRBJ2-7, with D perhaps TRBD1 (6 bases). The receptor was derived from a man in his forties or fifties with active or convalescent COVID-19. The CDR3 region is CASSSLQGYYEQYF. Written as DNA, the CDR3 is TGTGCCAGCAGTTCACTTCAGGGGTACTACGAGCAGTACTTC. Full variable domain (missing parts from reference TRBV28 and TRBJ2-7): DVKVTQSSRYLVKRTGEKVFLECVQDMDHENMFWYRQDPGLGLRLIYFSYDVKMKEKGDIPEGYSVSREKKERFSLILESASTNQTSMYLCASSSLQGYYEQYFGPGTRLTVT.